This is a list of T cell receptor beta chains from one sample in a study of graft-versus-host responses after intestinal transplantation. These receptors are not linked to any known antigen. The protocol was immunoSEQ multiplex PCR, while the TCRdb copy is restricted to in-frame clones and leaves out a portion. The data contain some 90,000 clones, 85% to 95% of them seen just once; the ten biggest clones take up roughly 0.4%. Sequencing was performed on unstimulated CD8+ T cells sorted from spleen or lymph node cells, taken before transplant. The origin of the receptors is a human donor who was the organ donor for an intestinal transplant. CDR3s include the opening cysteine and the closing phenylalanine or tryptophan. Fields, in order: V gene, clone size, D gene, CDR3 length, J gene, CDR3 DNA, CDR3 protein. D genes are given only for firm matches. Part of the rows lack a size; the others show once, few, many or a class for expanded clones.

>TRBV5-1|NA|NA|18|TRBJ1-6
TGCGCCAGCAGCCAGAACATGGGGGCGTCCTTTGAGAATTCACCCCTCCACTTT
CASSQNMGASFENSPLHF
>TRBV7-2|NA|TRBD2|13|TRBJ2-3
TGTGCCAGCAGCTTAAAGCGGGGGACTTTGGAGTATTTT
CASSLKRGTLEYF
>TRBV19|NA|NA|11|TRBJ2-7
TGTGCCAGTAGCGCCGATCGGGAGCAGTACTTC
CASSADREQYF
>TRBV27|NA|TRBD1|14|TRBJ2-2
TGTGCCAGCAGCCTAGGGACAGCTACCGGGGAGCTGTTTTTT
CASSLGTATGELFF
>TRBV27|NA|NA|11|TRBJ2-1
TGTGCCAGCAGTCAATACAATGAGCAGTTCTTC
CASSQYNEQFF
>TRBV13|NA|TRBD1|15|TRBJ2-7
TGTGCCAGCAGCCGCGTTCGGACAGGGGTCCACGAGCAGTACTTC
CASSRVRTGVHEQYF
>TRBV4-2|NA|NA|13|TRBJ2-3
TGTGCCAGCAGCCAAGGCGGTCCAGATACGCAGTATTTT
CASSQGGPDTQYF
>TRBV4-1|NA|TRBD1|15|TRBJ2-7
TGCGCCAGCAGCCATACTTTACAGGGGACCTACGAGCAGTACTTC
CASSHTLQGTYEQYF
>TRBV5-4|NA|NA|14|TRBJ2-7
TGTGCCAGCAGCTTTGGCAGGGAATCCTACGAGCAGTACTTC
CASSFGRESYEQYF
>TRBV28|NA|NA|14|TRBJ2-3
TGTGCCAGCAGCTTGGCGGTTCCCACAGATACGCAGTATTTT
CASSLAVPTDTQYF
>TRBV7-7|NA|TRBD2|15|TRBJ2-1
TGTGCTAGCAGCTTAGCTAGCGGGGGGGGCAATGAGCAGTTCTTC
CASSLASGGGNEQFF
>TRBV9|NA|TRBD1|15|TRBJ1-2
TGTGCCAGCAGCGTAGCCGACAGGGGTTTCTATGGCTACACCTTC
CASSVADRGFYGYTF
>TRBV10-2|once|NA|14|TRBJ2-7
TGCGCCAGCAGCGACCGGGGGGCCTCCTACGAGCAGTACTTC
CASSDRGASYEQYF
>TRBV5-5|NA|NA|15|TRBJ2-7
TGTGCCAGCAGCTTCGAGGACAGCCTCTCCTACGAGCAGTACTTC
CASSFEDSLSYEQYF
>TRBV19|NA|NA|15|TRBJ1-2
TGTGCCAGTAGTATAGATCTGGGGGCGCGACATGGCTACACCTTC
CASSIDLGARHGYTF
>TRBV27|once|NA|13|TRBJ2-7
TGTGCCAGCAGTATGTGGCCATCCTACGAGCAGTACTTC
CASSMWPSYEQYF